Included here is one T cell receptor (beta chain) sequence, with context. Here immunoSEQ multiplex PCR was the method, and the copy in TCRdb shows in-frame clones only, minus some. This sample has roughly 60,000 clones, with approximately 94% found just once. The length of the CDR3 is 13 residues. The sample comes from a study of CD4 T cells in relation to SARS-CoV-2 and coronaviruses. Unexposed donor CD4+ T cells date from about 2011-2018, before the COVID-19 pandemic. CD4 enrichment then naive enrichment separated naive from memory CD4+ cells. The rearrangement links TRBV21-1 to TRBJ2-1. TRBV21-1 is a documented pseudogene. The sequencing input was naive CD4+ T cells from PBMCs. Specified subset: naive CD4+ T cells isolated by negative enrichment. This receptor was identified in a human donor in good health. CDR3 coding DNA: TGTGCCAGCAGCTCCCAGGCGGACAATGAGCAGTTCTTC. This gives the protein CASSSQADNEQFF.